This T cell receptor (beta chain) was documented in a study of tumor-infiltrating lymphocytes in primary liver carcinoma. From unsorted bulk tissue weighing roughly 18-30 mg, DNA and RNA were co-extracted. The researchers produced TCR beta cDNA from roughly 500 ng total RNA with a constant-region primer. Slightly modified ARM-PCR with three nested multiplex PCR rounds yielded TCR beta libraries. Running 10 cycles apiece, the first two PCR rounds relied on TRBV1-TRBV30 forward primers together with a C-beta reverse primer. TCRdb used MiXCR to reprocess the multiplex PCR reads, holding one entry per CDR3 protein. The sample has just under 95,000 distinct CDR3 sequences, just over 65% seen once. Concerning this clonotype itself: A read error may be the cause here, since a much bigger clone is one base away.

V dropped 6 bases and J dropped 5; count of bases not matched to a gene: 5. The CDR3 contains 15 residues. Sequenced: tumor-adjacent normal liver tissue. The V call is TRBV12-3 or TRBV12-4, the J call TRBJ2-3; TRBD2 matches at 13 bases. The TCR was taken from a man aged 35-49 years with primary liver carcinoma and hepatitis B virus infection. CDR3 sequence reads: CASSRLAGGIDTQYF. In DNA form, the CDR3 reads TGTGCCAGCAGCCGACTAGCGGGAGGTATAGATACGCAGTATTTT.